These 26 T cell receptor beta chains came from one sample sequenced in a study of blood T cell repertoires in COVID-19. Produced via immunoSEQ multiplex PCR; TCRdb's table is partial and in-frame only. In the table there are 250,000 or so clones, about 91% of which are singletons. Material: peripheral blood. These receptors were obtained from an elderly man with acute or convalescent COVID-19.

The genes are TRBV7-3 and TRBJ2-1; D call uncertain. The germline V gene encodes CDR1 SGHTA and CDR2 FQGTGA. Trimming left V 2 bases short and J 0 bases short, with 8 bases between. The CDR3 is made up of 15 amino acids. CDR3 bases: TGTGCCAGCAGCTTAGTCCCTCTCTCCTACAATGAGCAGTTCTTC. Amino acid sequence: CASSLVPLSYNEQFF.

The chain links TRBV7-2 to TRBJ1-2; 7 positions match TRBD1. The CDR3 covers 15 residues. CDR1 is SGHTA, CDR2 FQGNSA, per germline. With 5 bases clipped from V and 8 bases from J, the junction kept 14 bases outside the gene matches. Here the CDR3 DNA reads TGTGCCAGCAGCAATTCCCCAGGGGGTCTAGGGGGCTACACCTTC. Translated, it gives CASSNSPGGLGGYTF.

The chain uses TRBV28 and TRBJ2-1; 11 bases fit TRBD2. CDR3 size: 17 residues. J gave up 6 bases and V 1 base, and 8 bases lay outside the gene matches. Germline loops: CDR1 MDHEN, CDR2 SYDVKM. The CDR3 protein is CASSLSVLAGVRNEQFF. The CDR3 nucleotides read TGTGCCAGCAGTTTATCCGTACTAGCGGGAGTCCGCAATGAGCAGTTCTTC.

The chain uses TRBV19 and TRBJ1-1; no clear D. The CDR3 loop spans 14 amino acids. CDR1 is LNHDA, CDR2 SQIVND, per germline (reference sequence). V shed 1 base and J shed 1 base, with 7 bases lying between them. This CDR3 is CASSIGPGNTEAFF. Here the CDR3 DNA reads TGTGCCAGTAGTATAGGTCCAGGGAACACTGAAGCTTTCTTT.

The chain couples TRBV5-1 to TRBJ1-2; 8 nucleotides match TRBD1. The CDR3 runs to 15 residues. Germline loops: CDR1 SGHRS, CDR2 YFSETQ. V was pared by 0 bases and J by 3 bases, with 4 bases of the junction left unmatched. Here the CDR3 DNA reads TGCGCCAGCAGCTTGGATACGACAGGGGACTATGGCTACACCTTC. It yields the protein CASSLDTTGDYGYTF.

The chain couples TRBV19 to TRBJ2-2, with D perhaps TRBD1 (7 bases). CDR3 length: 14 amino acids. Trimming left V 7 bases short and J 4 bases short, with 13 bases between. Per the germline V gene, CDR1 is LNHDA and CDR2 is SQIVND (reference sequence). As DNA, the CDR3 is TGTGCCAGTACCATTCAGGGGGGCACCGGGGAGCTGTTTTTT. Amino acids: CASTIQGGTGELFF.

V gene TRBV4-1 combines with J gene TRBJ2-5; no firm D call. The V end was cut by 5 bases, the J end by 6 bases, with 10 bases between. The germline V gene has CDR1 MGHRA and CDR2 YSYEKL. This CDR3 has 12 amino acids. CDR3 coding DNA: TGCGCCAGCAGCTCCGCGAGTAAGACCCAGTACTTC. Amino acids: CASSSASKTQYF.

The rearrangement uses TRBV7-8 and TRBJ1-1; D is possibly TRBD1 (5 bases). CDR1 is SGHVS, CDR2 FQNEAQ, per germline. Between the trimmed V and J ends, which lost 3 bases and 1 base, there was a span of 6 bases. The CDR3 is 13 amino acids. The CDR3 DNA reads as TGTGCCAGCAGCTTCACAGGGAACACTGAAGCTTTCTTT. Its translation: CASSFTGNTEAFF.

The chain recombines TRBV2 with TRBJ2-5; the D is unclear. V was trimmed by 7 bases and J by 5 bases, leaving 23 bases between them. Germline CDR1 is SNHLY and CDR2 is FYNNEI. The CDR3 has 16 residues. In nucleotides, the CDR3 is TGTGCCAGCACGGTACTTCCTGGCGGAGTCGGGGAGACCCAGTACTTC. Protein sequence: CASTVLPGGVGETQYF. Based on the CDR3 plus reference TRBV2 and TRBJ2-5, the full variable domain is EPEVTQTPSHQVTQMGQEVILRCVPISNHLYFYWYRQILGQKVEFLVSFYNNEISEKSEIFDDQFSVERPDGSNFTLKIRSTKLEDSAMYFCASTVLPGGVGETQYFGPGTRLLVL.

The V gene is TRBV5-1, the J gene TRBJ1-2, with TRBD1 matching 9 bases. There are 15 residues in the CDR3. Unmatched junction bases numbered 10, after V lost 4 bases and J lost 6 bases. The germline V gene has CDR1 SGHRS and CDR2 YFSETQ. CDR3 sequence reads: CASSAGDRGLDGYTF. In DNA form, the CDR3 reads TGCGCCAGCAGCGCCGGAGACAGGGGGTTAGATGGCTACACCTTC.

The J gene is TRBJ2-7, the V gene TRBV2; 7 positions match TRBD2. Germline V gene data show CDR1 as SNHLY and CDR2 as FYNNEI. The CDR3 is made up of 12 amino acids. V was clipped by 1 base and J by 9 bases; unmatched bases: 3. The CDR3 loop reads CASSEEGTTQYF. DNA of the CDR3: TGTGCCAGCAGTGAAGAAGGGACTACGCAGTACTTC.

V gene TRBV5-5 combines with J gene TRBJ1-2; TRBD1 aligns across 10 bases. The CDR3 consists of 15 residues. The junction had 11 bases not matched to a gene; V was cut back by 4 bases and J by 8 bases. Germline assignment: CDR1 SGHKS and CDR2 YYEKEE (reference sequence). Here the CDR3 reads CASSPTGTGVGGYTF. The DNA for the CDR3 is TGTGCCAGCAGCCCAACAGGGACAGGGGTGGGCGGCTACACCTTC.

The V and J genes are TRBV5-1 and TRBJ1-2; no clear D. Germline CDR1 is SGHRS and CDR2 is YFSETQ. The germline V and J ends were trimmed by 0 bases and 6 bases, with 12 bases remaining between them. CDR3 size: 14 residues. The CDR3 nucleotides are TGCGCCAGCAGCTTGGAAGGTTTTCAGGATGGCTACACCTTC. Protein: CASSLEGFQDGYTF.

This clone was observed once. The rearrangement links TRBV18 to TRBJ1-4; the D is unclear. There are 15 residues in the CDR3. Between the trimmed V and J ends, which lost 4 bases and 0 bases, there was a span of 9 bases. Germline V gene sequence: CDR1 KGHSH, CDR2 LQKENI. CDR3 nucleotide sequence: TGTGCCAGCTCACTTAATTCCCCAACTAATGAAAAACTGTTTTTT. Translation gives CASSLNSPTNEKLFF.

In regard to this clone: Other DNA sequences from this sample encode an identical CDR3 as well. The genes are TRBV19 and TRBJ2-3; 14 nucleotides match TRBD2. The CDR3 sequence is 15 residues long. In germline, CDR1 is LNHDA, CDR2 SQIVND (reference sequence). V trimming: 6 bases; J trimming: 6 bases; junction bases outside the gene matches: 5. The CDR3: CASSPGLAGVDTQYF. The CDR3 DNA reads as TGTGCCAGTAGCCCGGGACTAGCGGGAGTGGATACGCAGTATTTT.

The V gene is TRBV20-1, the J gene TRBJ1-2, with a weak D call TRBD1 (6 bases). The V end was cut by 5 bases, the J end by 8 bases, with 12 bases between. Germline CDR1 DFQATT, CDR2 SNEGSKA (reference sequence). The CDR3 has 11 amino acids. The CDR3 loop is CSAGSGVGYTF. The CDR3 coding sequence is TGCAGTGCTGGATCAGGGGTAGGCTACACCTTC.

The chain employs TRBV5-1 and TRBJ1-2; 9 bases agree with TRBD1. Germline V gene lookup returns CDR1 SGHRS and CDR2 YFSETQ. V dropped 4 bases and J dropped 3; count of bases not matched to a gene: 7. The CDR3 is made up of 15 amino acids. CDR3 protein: CASSIGTGRYYGYTF. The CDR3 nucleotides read TGCGCCAGCAGCATAGGGACAGGGAGATACTATGGCTACACCTTC.

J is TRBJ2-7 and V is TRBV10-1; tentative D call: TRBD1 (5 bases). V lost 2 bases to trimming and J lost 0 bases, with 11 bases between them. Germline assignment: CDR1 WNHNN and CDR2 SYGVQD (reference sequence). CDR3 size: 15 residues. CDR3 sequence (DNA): TGCGCCAGCAGTGAGGGGGCCAGGAACTCCTACGAGCAGTACTTC. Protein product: CASSEGARNSYEQYF.

The CDR3, as DNA: TGTGCCAGCAGTCCCGCTCGGGGGAGAAATCAGCCCCAGCATTTT. Translated, it gives CASSPARGRNQPQHF. The chain couples TRBV6-2 or TRBV6-3 to TRBJ1-5; D might be TRBD1 (5 bases). Germline CDR1 is MNHEY and CDR2 is SVGEGT. V dropped 5 bases and J dropped 4 bases, with 15 bases sitting between them. This CDR3 spans 15 amino acids.

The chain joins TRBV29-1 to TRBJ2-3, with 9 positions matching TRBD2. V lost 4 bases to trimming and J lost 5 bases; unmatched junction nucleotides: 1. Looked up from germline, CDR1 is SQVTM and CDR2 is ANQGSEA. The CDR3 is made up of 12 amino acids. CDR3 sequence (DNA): TGCAGCGTTGCAGCGGGAGGAGATACGCAGTATTTT. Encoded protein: CSVAAGGDTQYF.

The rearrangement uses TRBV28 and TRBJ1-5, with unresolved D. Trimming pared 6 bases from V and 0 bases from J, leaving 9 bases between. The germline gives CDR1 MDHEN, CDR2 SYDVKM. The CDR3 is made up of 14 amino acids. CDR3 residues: CASRTFNSNQPQHF. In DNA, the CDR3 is TGTGCCAGCAGGACTTTTAATAGCAATCAGCCCCAGCATTTT.

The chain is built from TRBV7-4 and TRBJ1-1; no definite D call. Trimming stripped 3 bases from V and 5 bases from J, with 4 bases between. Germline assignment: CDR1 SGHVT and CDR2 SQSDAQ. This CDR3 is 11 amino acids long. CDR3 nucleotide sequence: TGTGCCAGCAGCTTGAGGACTGAAGCTTTCTTT. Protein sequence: CASSLRTEAFF.

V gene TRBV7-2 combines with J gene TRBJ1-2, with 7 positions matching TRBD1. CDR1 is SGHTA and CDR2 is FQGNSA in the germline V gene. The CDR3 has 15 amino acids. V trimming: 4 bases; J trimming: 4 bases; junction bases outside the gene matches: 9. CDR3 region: CASSSDSTGFYGYTF. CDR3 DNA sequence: TGTGCCAGCAGCTCGGACTCGACAGGGTTCTATGGCTACACCTTC.

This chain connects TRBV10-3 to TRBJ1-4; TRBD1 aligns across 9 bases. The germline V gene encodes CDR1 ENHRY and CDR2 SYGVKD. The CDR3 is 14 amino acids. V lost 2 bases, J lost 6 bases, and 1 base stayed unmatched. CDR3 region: CAISETGGYEKLFF. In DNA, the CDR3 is TGTGCCATCAGTGAGACAGGGGGCTATGAAAAACTGTTTTTT.

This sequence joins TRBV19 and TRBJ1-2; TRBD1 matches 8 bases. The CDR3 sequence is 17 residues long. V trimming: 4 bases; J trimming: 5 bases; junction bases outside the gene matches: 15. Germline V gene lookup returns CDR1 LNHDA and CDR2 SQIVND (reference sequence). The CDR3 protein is CASSRTGGKGTPYGYTF. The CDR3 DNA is TGTGCCAGTAGTAGAACAGGGGGTAAGGGGACCCCTTATGGCTACACCTTC.

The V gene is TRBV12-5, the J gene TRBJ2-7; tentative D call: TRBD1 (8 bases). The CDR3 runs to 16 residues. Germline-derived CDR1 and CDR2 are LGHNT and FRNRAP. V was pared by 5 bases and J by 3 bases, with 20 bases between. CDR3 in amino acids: CASGLKAGQVDYEQYF. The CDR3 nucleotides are TGTGCTAGTGGTCTGAAAGCGGGACAGGTAGACTACGAGCAGTACTTC. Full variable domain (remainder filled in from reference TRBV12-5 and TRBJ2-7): DARVTQTPRHKVTEMGQEVTMRCQPILGHNTVFWYRQTMMQGLELLAYFRNRAPLDDSGMPKDRFSAEMPDATLATLKIQPSEPRDSAVYFCASGLKAGQVDYEQYFGPGTRLTVT.